Described below is a single T cell receptor beta chain sequence and its context. The CDR3 is 15 residues long. The germline CDR1 and CDR2 sequences are DFQATT and SNEGSKA (reference sequence). The V and J ends lost 6 bases and 4 bases, in that order; junction bases with no gene match: 11. The data originate from a study of blood T cell repertoires in COVID-19. The overall study: The analysed material was cDNA or gDNA that came from T cells, B-cell-depleted T cells, or PBMCs.

The data were produced by immunoSEQ multiplex PCR, yet TCRdb's version contains in-frame clones alone and is incomplete. The sample shows around 97,000 clones, 70% to 85% of them seen only once. Sequenced sample: peripheral blood. The TCR comes from a man in his sixties or seventies with acute or convalescent COVID-19. The chain links TRBV20-1 to TRBJ2-3; TRBD2 matches 9 bases. The CDR3 nucleotides read TGCAGTGCCAGTATCTCTAGCGGGAACCCAGATACGCAGTATTTT. The encoded protein is CSASISSGNPDTQYF.